Listed here is a single T cell receptor (beta chain). Its antigen remains unidentified. No qualities accompany the bases; no much larger clone lies one base away. Genomic DNA was extracted from sorted cells with the QIAGEN DNeasy Blood and Tissue Kit for TCRbeta CDR3 sequencing. High-throughput TCRbeta CDR3 sequencing, including PCR amplification with bias correction and internal controls, was performed commercially through immunoSEQ. The original pipeline was this. Unique productive TCRbeta sequences were defined by CDR3 nucleotide sequence where primers matched, and otherwise by CDR3 amino acid sequence together with Vbeta and Jbeta genes. To correct for sorting error, sequences found in more than one sorted population at a frequency ratio of 2:1 or less were discarded, and the remaining shared sequences were assigned to the population with the higher frequency. A sequence was defined as donor-reactive if the sequence was expanded at least 5-fold in CFSE-low cells compared with unstimulated cells and had a frequency of at least 0.01% in CFSE-low cells. Repertoire divergence was quantified by Jensen-Shannon divergence calculated from the top 100 TCRbeta sequences ranked by frequency. For samples with multiple sequencing runs, sorting error was corrected separately for each run before the runs were pooled. Entries here come from immuneACCESS through TCRdb and include only in-frame sequences with V and J called. Some clones fail to appear in such tables; in the studies checked, an unresolved V gene covers under half of the shortfall, and the cause of the remainder is unknown. From that table come the V and J calls and clone size; the DNA was used to work out D and trimming. The sample contains some 70,000 clones, 85% to 90% of them found a single time. The ten largest clones represent roughly 0.4% of the sample.

The sample is drawn from a study of Tregs in tolerant kidney transplant recipients (dated by TCRdb to about 2019). Background on the whole study: Transplants used related donors with nonmyeloablative bone marrow transplantation; mixed chimerism was transient in the human trials. The study applied TCRbeta sequencing to find donor-specific regulatory T cells before combined kidney and bone marrow transplantation and then followed those same cells after transplant.

The paper as a whole reports these results and caveats: In tolerant patients, the expansion of donor-specific Tregs was greater than global Treg expansion, suggesting that the expansion was antigen-driven rather than nonspecific. The most biologically relevant and donor-specific TCRbeta repertoire appeared to be identified by expanding Tregs with activated donor B cells. Because only a small number of patients were included, the study had limitations, and the results will need to be validated in larger populations as well as under other immunosuppression protocols. For some patients the PCR primers changed over time, which made it impossible to compare the samples from those patients at the nucleotide level. Biological reproducibility was not directly assessed, although technical replication error appeared to be minimal.

Reading the label with the study, this specimen's time point is: blood sample drawn before combined kidney and bone marrow transplant. Thawed PBMCs were FACS-sorted into unstimulated Tregs (CD4+CD25+CD127-), CD4+ non-Tregs (CD4+CD25-), CD4 cells and CD8 cells. The patients were a handful of recipients of combined kidney and bone marrow transplants from the ITN036ST trial, and samples were available only for these trial subjects. Healthy control blood was processed by Ficoll density gradient to PBMCs and cryopreserved; patient PBMCs were collected before and after transplant. The CDR1 and CDR2 encoded by the germline V gene are MGHRA and YSYEKL. The junction shows trimming of 0 bases on V and 5 bases on J, plus 19 bases between the germline ends. The CDR3 measures 17 amino acids from cysteine to phenylalanine. Of the read, only the CDR3 DNA is kept; its 51 bases are in frame from base 1.

The source is a human donor who received a combined kidney and bone marrow transplant. The sequencing here drew on CD4+ T cells from blood, taken before the transplant. Here the chain combines TRBV4-1 and TRBJ2-5; perhaps TRBD2 is the D gene, with 6 bases matching. In nucleotides, the sequence is TGCGCCAGCAGCCAAGATCCCCTCGGGAGTGGGGATGAGACCCAGTACTTC. Protein translation: CASSQDPLGSGDETQYF.